The next 22 T cell receptor gamma chains were all read from a single sample in a study of Vδ1+ human thymocytes. Study results and limitations: Thymic TRG and TRD repertoires appeared highly polyclonal.

RNA was extracted from the cells and then reverse transcribed. The CDR3 regions were amplified by multiplex PCR from V-gene primers to a constant-region primer. TCRdb re-identified clones in the multiplex PCR reads via CATT. The sample yields some 37,000 gamma-chain clones, 20% seen once. For these TCRs, the target antigens are not known. Sequencing used Vdelta1+ gamma-delta thymocytes from the thymus. Subset here: FACS-sorted CD3+ TCRalphabeta- TCRVdelta1+ TCRVdelta2- thymocytes. Every receptor here comes from a girl under three years old who had congenital heart surgery.

This clone turned up a few times. The rearrangement uses TRGV3 and TRGJ1 or TRGJ2. The germline gives CDR1 VTNTFY, CDR2 YDVSTARD (reference sequence). The CDR3 totals 15 residues. V shed 2 bases and J 8 bases; nucleotides not matched to a gene: 15. CDR3 bases: TGTGCCACCTGGGACAAGGGGTCGGAGGAGGATAAGAAACTCTTT. This translates into CATWDKGSEEDKKLF.

Remarks on this clone: The junction differs from germline at one of its ends, possibly a read error. This chain connects TRGV9 to TRGJ1 or TRGJ2. CDR3 length equals 16 residues. Germline CDR1 GITISATS, CDR2 ISYDGTV (reference sequence). CDR3: CALWEVPRWHYYKKLF. CDR3 sequence (DNA): TGTGCCTTATGGGAGGTGCCCCGTTGGCACTATTATAAGAAACTCTTT.

In its sample, this clone was seen a few times. The chain combines TRGV4 with TRGJ1 or TRGJ2. The CDR3 runs to 13 residues. V lost 0 bases to trimming and J lost 6 bases; unmatched junction nucleotides: 5. Germline V CDR1 and CDR2: EGSTGY, YDSYTSSV. Written as DNA, the CDR3 is TGTGCCACCTGGGATGGGCAAGCTTATAAGAAACTCTTT. Translation: CATWDGQAYKKLF.

This clone is labeled medium-sized (0.01 to 0.1%). Other DNA sequences of this sample code for an identical CDR3. The rearrangement uses TRGV9 and TRGJ1 or TRGJ2. The CDR3 contains 13 residues. The trim removed 2 bases at V and 1 base at J, leaving 2 bases unmatched. Germline lookup yields CDR1 GITISATS and CDR2 ISYDGTV (reference sequence). The DNA for the CDR3 is TGTGCCTTGTGGGAGGCAAATTATTATAAGAAACTCTTT. Its protein product is CALWEANYYKKLF.

Only a few counts were recorded for this clone. V is TRGV9 and J is TRGJ1 or TRGJ2. Per germline, CDR1 GITISATS and CDR2 ISYDGTV (reference sequence). The V and J ends lost 4 bases and 8 bases, in that order; junction bases with no gene match: 8. The CDR3 is 12 residues long. CDR3 sequence reads: CALWDLRDKKLF. CDR3 nucleotides: TGTGCCTTGTGGGATCTGCGGGATAAGAAACTCTTT.

The chain recombines TRGV4 with TRGJ1 or TRGJ2. The length of the CDR3 is 14 residues. With V trimmed by 0 bases and J by 5 bases, 7 bases remained unmatched. CDR1 EGSTGY and CDR2 YDSYTSSV come from the germline V gene. In nucleotides, the CDR3 is TGTGCCACCTGGGATGGGCGGGGGAATTATAAGAAACTCTTT. It codes for CATWDGRGNYKKLF.

With regard to this clone: The same CDR3 is also encoded by other DNA sequences in this sample. The chain joins TRGV2 to TRGJ1 or TRGJ2. This CDR3 region has 13 residues. The germline CDR1 and CDR2 sequences are EGSNGY and YDSYNSKV. The junction had 7 bases not matched to a gene; V was cut back by 1 base and J by 7 bases. The CDR3 here is CATWDGLGYKKLF. The CDR3 DNA reads TGTGCCACCTGGGACGGTCTAGGATATAAGAAACTCTTT.

Concerning this clone itself: It may be a read error: a sequence one base away is much more abundant. The chain employs TRGV9 and TRGJ1 or TRGJ2. CDR1 and CDR2 from the germline V gene are GITISATS and ISYDGTV (reference sequence). V lost 4 bases and J lost 5; bases outside the gene matches: 2. The CDR3 has 11 amino acids. For the CDR3, the DNA is TGTGCCTTGTGGGACGATTATAAGAAACTCTTT. Translating it yields CALWDDYKKLF.

By proportion, this clone is medium-sized. The same CDR3 can be traced to other DNA sequences in this sample. V and J are TRGV3 and TRGJ1 or TRGJ2. CDR1 VTNTFY and CDR2 YDVSTARD come from the germline V gene (reference sequence). The junction had 4 bases not matched to a gene; V was cut back by 0 bases and J by 11 bases. There are 11 residues in the CDR3. CDR3 DNA sequence: TGTGCCACCTGGGACAGGCCCGAGAAACTCTTT. This encodes CATWDRPEKLF.

As for this clone: An end of the junction does not agree with germline; a read error may underlie this. V gene TRGV2 combines with J gene TRGJP1. From germline, CDR1 is EGSNGY and CDR2 YDSYNSKV. The CDR3 runs 15 residues. CDR3 DNA sequence: TGTGCCACCTGGGAGGTCATGGGCACTGGCTGGTTCAAGATATTT. It codes for CATWEVMGTGWFKIF.

This clone occurred a few times. This chain uses TRGV2 with TRGJ1 or TRGJ2. The CDR3 has 11 residues. Trimming cost V 3 bases and J 12 bases; bases outside gene matches: 8. Per germline, CDR1 EGSNGY and CDR2 YDSYNSKV. CDR3 sequence reads: CATWDKAGKLF. For the CDR3, the DNA is TGTGCCACCTGGGACAAGGCCGGGAAACTCTTT.

V and J are TRGV4 and TRGJ1 or TRGJ2. J gave up 11 bases and V 5 bases, and 6 bases lay outside the gene matches. CDR1 is EGSTGY, CDR2 YDSYTSSV, per germline. The CDR3 runs 10 residues. The CDR3 protein is CATWGKEKLF. CDR3 coding DNA: TGTGCCACCTGGGGTAAAGAGAAACTCTTT.

This clone came up a few times. The chain links TRGV3 to TRGJ1 or TRGJ2. The CDR3 is made up of 13 amino acids. The germline V gene encodes CDR1 VTNTFY and CDR2 YDVSTARD (reference sequence). The junction had 6 bases not matched to a gene; V was cut back by 2 bases and J by 5 bases. As DNA, the CDR3 is TGTGCCACCTGGGACACCCCGGATTATAAGAAACTCTTT. Translated: CATWDTPDYKKLF.

The chain is built from TRGV9 and TRGJ1 or TRGJ2. Germline CDR1 and CDR2: GITISATS and ISYDGTV (reference sequence). CDR3 length equals 16 residues. The V segment lost 0 bases and the J segment 5 bases; nucleotides outside the gene matches: 13. The CDR3 coding sequence is TGTGCCTTGTGGGAGGTGCAACCCCCCTTGAATTATAAGAAACTCTTT. Its translation is CALWEVQPPLNYKKLF.

The rearrangement links TRGV4 to TRGJP2. V was pared by 4 bases and J by 2 bases, with 13 bases of the junction left unmatched. The CDR3 runs 17 residues. Germline loops: CDR1 EGSTGY, CDR2 YDSYTSSV. The CDR3 region is CATWDWRVRSSDWIKTF. The DNA of the CDR3 is TGTGCCACCTGGGACTGGAGGGTTAGGAGTAGTGATTGGATCAAGACGTTT.

The chain combines TRGV2 with TRGJ1 or TRGJ2. Germline CDR1 and CDR2: EGSNGY and YDSYNSKV. V shed 0 bases, J shed 2 bases, and the junction held 7 bases outside the gene matches. The CDR3 spans 15 residues. The CDR3 coding sequence is TGTGCCACCTGGGACGGGCGAGATCATTATTATAAGAAACTCTTT. Amino acids: CATWDGRDHYYKKLF.

This clone showed up just a few times. Different DNA sequences within this sample yield the same CDR3. The chain joins TRGV2 to TRGJ1 or TRGJ2. The CDR3 is 14 amino acids. Germline values: CDR1 EGSNGY, CDR2 YDSYNSKV. The V gene end was trimmed by 1 base and the J gene end by 0 bases; junction bases not matched to a gene: 3. The CDR3 spells CATWDGLNYYKKLF. Here the CDR3 DNA reads TGTGCCACCTGGGACGGATTGAATTATTATAAGAAACTCTTT.

This clone was recorded only once. The rearrangement links TRGV9 to TRGJP1. Germline CDR1 and CDR2: GITISATS and ISYDGTV (reference sequence). The CDR3 has 13 residues. The trim removed 5 bases at V and 12 bases at J, leaving 12 bases unmatched. The CDR3 coding sequence is TGTGCCTTGTGGGCGGGCCATCAAGGGTTCAAGATATTT. Protein: CALWAGHQGFKIF.

The chain has TRGV2 and TRGJ1 or TRGJ2. The V gene's germline CDR1 is EGSNGY and CDR2 YDSYNSKV. Trimming cost V 2 bases and J 4 bases; bases outside gene matches: 5. CDR3 length: 13 residues. The CDR3 here is CATWDVWYYKKLF. In DNA form, the CDR3 reads TGTGCCACCTGGGACGTTTGGTATTATAAGAAACTCTTT.

Comment on this clone: Different DNA sequences within this sample yield the same CDR3. The rearrangement joins TRGV2 to TRGJP2. Losses at the gene ends were 1 base for V and 0 bases for J; bases not matched to a gene: 5. The germline V gene has CDR1 EGSNGY and CDR2 YDSYNSKV. The CDR3 spans 16 residues. CDR3 loop: CATWDGSYSSDWIKTF. The DNA for the CDR3 is TGTGCCACCTGGGACGGCTCCTATAGTAGTGATTGGATCAAGACGTTT.

This clone was detected a few times. The same CDR3 also results from other DNA sequences found in this sample. The chain couples TRGV9 to TRGJ1 or TRGJ2. Germline V gene data show CDR1 as GITISATS and CDR2 as ISYDGTV (reference sequence). This CDR3 contains 14 residues. The J segment lost 4 bases and the V segment lost 1 base, leaving 7 bases of the junction unmatched. CDR3 protein: CALWEVRGYYKKLF. In nucleotides, the CDR3 is TGTGCCTTGTGGGAGGTTCGGGGGTATTATAAGAAACTCTTT.

The V and J genes are TRGV9 and TRGJ1 or TRGJ2. V gave up 5 bases and J gave up 16 bases; unmatched junction bases: 11. Germline V gene lookup returns CDR1 GITISATS and CDR2 ISYDGTV (reference sequence). CDR3 length: 10 residues. DNA of the CDR3: TGTGCCTTGTGGGTCGGGTTTGGGCTCTTT. It translates to CALWVGFGLF.